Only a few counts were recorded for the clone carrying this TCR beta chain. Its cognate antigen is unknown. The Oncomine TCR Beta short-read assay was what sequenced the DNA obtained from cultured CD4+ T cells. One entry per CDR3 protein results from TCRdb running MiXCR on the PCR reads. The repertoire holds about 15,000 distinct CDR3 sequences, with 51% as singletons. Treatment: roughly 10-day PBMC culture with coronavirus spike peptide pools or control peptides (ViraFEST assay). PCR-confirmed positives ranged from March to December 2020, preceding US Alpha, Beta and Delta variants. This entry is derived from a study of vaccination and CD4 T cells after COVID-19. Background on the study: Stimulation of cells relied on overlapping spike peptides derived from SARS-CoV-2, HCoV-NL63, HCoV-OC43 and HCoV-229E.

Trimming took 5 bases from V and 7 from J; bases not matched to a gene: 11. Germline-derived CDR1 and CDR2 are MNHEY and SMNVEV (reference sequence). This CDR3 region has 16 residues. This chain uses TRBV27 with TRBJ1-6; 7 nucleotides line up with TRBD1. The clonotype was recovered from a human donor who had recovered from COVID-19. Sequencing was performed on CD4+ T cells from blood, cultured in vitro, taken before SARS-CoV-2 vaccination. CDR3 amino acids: CASSANGMGQNSPLHF. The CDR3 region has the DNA TGTGCCAGCAGTGCCAATGGGATGGGACAGAATTCACCCCTCCACTTT.